Each of the 32 T cell receptor beta chains below was sequenced from the same sample in a study of T cells in Graves' hyperthyroidism and ophthalmopathy (dated by TCRdb to between 2019 and 2020). The library was produced with multiplex PCR. TCRdb shows the sequencer as Illumina HiSeq 2000. Amplification of TCR beta CDR3 regions was carried out from RNA transcripts. The first round of RT-PCR for the TCR CDR3 was performed with the HTBI primer set and the Qiagen OneStep RT-PCR kit. Using fastp at Q25 and MiXCR, TCRdb reprocessed the public reads and kept productive beta chains. Every distinct CDR3 protein forms one entry, paired with its most common genes and DNA. This sample has roughly 380,000 distinct CDR3 sequences in its table, and over 11% of those were observed once. The top ten hold 11% of the sample. The sequenced material came from blood. The receptors stem from a woman aged 55-75 years with Graves' hyperthyroidism.

The rearrangement joins TRBV10-3 to TRBJ1-3; no definite D call. V dropped 3 bases and J dropped 2 bases, with 2 bases sitting between them. The CDR3 is made up of 12 amino acids. Germline values: CDR1 ENHRY, CDR2 SYGVKD. CDR3 nucleotides: TGTGCCATCAGTGACCCTGGAAACACCATATATTTT. Its protein is CAISDPGNTIYF.

The rearrangement links TRBV3-1 to TRBJ2-2; TRBD2 aligns across 8 bases. Per germline, CDR1 LGHDT and CDR2 YNNKEL (reference sequence). The CDR3 is 17 residues long. Losses at the gene ends were 3 bases for V and 7 bases for J; bases not matched to a gene: 13. The CDR3 region is CASSQTWGGRTGGELFF. The CDR3 region has the DNA TGTGCCAGCAGCCAGACCTGGGGCGGGAGGACCGGCGGGGAGCTGTTTTTT.

This clonotype has only a few counts. The J gene is TRBJ1-2, the V gene TRBV6-1; no reliable D call. The CDR3 runs 12 residues. V lost 9 bases and J lost 5, with 13 bases in between. Germline V gene lookup returns CDR1 MNHNS and CDR2 SASEGT. This CDR3 reads CASRSLGYGYTF. The CDR3 DNA is TGTGCCAGTCGTTCTTTGGGTTATGGCTACACCTTC.

This clonotype was detected ten times or more. The chain couples TRBV7-3 to TRBJ2-3; D might be TRBD1 (6 bases). This CDR3 is 16 amino acids long. V was clipped by 1 base and J by 0 bases, with 11 bases between them. CDR1 SGHTA and CDR2 FQGTGA come from the germline V gene. The CDR3 here is CASSLIGGPSTDTQYF. The CDR3 coding sequence is TGTGCCAGCAGCTTAATAGGGGGACCGAGCACAGATACGCAGTATTTT.

Many counts were recorded for this clonotype. CDR3 sequence reads: CASGAPRTDTQYF. The CDR3 DNA follows: TGTGCCAGCGGAGCACCACGCACAGATACGCAGTATTTT. J is TRBJ2-3 and V is TRBV6-2 or TRBV6-3; D remains ambiguous. Trimming cost V 8 bases and J 1 base, with 10 bases left between them. The germline CDR1 and CDR2 sequences are MNHEY and SVGEGT. The CDR3 is made up of 13 amino acids.

This clonotype showed up just a few times. V and J are TRBV18 and TRBJ2-7; D is perhaps TRBD1 or TRBD2 (5 bases each). Germline V lookup: CDR1 KGHSH, CDR2 LQKENI. Trimming cost V 3 bases and J 7 bases, with 13 bases left between them. The CDR3 has 13 amino acids. The CDR3 DNA sequence: TGTGCCAGCTCACCGGAGAACTGGGGGGAGCAGTACTTC. As protein: CASSPENWGEQYF. Using reference TRBV18 and TRBJ2-7 for the parts outside the CDR3, the full variable domain is NAGVMQNPRHLVRRRGQEARLRCSPMKGHSHVYWYRQLPEEGLKFMVYLQKENIIDESGMPKERFSAEFPKEGPSILRIQQVVRGDSAAYFCASSPENWGEQYFGPGTRLTVT.

This clonotype was recorded at least ten times. The chain uses TRBV11-2 and TRBJ2-1; D may be TRBD1 or TRBD2 (5 bases each). Germline CDR1 SGHAT, CDR2 FQNNGV. This CDR3 region has 11 residues. Trimming cost V 11 bases and J 5 bases, with 10 bases left between them. The CDR3 reads CAGGRDNEQFF. The CDR3 DNA reads as TGTGCCGGGGGTCGGGACAATGAGCAGTTCTTC.

This clonotype was observed at least ten times. This chain uses TRBV5-1 with TRBJ1-1; D might be TRBD1 (6 bases). Germline V CDR1 and CDR2: SGHRS, YFSETQ. Trimming took 0 bases from V and 2 from J, leaving 8 bases between them. The CDR3 sequence is 14 residues long. CDR3 nucleotides: TGCGCCAGCAGCTTGGACAGGGTCAACACTGAAGCTTTCTTT. This translates into CASSLDRVNTEAFF.

The rearrangement uses TRBV28 and TRBJ1-4; D is unresolved. V lost 7 bases to trimming and J lost 5 bases, with 14 bases between them. The CDR3 runs 14 residues. CDR1 and CDR2 (germline): MDHEN, SYDVKM. CDR3 coding DNA: TGTGCCAGCACCCAACCGGGCTCCAATGAAAAACTGTTTTTT. Residues: CASTQPGSNEKLFF.

The chain links TRBV4-1 to TRBJ2-2; D call uncertain. Trimming shortened V by 0 bases and J by 4 bases, and 15 bases separated the two germline ends. Germline lookup yields CDR1 MGHRA and CDR2 YSYEKL. The CDR3 extends over 17 amino acids. CDR3: CASSQDWVARRTGELFF. The CDR3 region has the DNA TGCGCCAGCAGCCAAGACTGGGTTGCGCGTCGCACCGGGGAGCTGTTTTTT.

This clonotype was counted many times. One end of the junction does not line up with germline, which may come from a read error. The rearrangement joins TRBV5-4 to TRBJ2-3; unclear D gene. The CDR3 has 13 amino acids. Germline values: CDR1 SGHNT, CDR2 YYREEE (reference sequence). DNA of the CDR3: TGCGCCAGCAGCCCGGACAGCACAGATACGCAGTATTTT. It specifies CASSPDSTDTQYF.

With respect to this clonotype: A clone one base away is much larger, so this may be a read error. For the CDR3, the DNA is TGCAGTGCTAGCGGGACTGCTCTTCAAGAGACCAAGTACTTC. Amino acid sequence: CSASGTALQETKYF. The V gene is TRBV20-1, the J gene TRBJ2-5; a weak D match, TRBD2 (6 bases). Germline lookup yields CDR1 DFQATT and CDR2 SNEGSKA (reference sequence). The CDR3 has 14 residues.

The chain recombines TRBV18 with TRBJ2-1, with 12 bases identical to TRBD2. V shed 3 bases and J 9 bases; nucleotides not matched to a gene: 9. Germline V gives CDR1 KGHSH, CDR2 LQKENI. CDR3 length: 16 amino acids. The CDR3 reads CASSPPGTSGRFEQFF. The CDR3 nucleotides are TGTGCCAGCTCACCCCCCGGGACTAGCGGGCGTTTTGAGCAGTTCTTC.

This clonotype was counted at least ten times. The chain is built from TRBV11-2 and TRBJ2-7; D unresolved. In germline, CDR1 is SGHAT, CDR2 FQNNGV. The CDR3 runs to 13 residues. The V end was cut by 2 bases, the J end by 4 bases, with 9 bases between. This chain's CDR3 is CASSLRVHYEQYF. DNA for the CDR3: TGTGCCAGCAGCTTAAGGGTTCATTACGAGCAGTACTTC.

This clonotype occurred a few times. The chain couples TRBV7-2 to TRBJ1-4; the D gene is possibly TRBD1 (5 bases). Germline CDR1 SGHTA, CDR2 FQGNSA. The V end lost 3 bases, the J end lost 2 bases, and 10 bases lay between the germline ends. This CDR3 is built from 15 residues. CDR3 amino acids: CASSLQGGTNEKLFF. CDR3 bases: TGTGCCAGCAGCTTGCAGGGTGGGACTAATGAAAAACTGTTTTTT.

This clonotype was counted ten times or more. The gene calls are TRBV15 and TRBJ1-3; D not certain. Trimming removed 3 bases at V and 0 bases at J, with 9 bases between. CDR1 LNHNV and CDR2 YYDKDF come from the germline V gene (reference sequence). The CDR3 runs 15 residues. CDR3 sequence reads: CATSRDFGSGNTIYF. The CDR3, as DNA: TGTGCCACCAGCAGGGACTTCGGCTCTGGAAACACCATATATTTT.

This clonotype was detected ten times or more. The junction shows a germline mismatch at one end, possibly a read error. The gene calls are TRBV20-1 and TRBJ2-7; D possibly corresponds to TRBD1 (6 bases). The germline gives CDR1 DFQATT, CDR2 SNEGSKA (reference sequence). The CDR3 is 13 residues long. The chain's CDR3 is CSARGTPTYEQYF. CDR3 bases: TGCAGTGCCAGAGGGACACCAACCTACGAGCAGTACTTC.

The chain recombines TRBV6-1 with TRBJ1-2; tentative D call: TRBD1 (6 bases). Germline CDR1 and CDR2: MNHNS and SASEGT. Deletions cut 0 bases from V and 4 bases from J, with 12 bases between. The CDR3 covers 15 residues. The CDR3 DNA is TGTGCCAGCAGTGAAGCCGCACAGGGCCCCTATGGCTACACCTTC. This sequence encodes CASSEAAQGPYGYTF.

This clonotype occurred many times. The CDR3 loop reads CASSLGRSDYEQYF. CDR3 nucleotide sequence: TGTGCCAGCAGCTTGGGACGGAGTGACTACGAGCAGTACTTC. J is TRBJ2-7 and V is TRBV5-5; no definite D call. The CDR3 runs to 14 residues. CDR1 SGHKS and CDR2 YYEKEE come from the germline V gene (reference sequence). Trimming took 0 bases from V and 3 from J, leaving 10 bases between them.

The table lists this clonotype with many counts. The chain combines TRBV6-1 with TRBJ2-7; D may be TRBD2 (5 bases). Germline CDR1 and CDR2: MNHNS and SASEGT. V was trimmed by 7 bases and J by 7 bases, leaving 23 bases between them. The CDR3 contains 15 residues. CDR3 loop: CASIPSSGNRGEQYF. CDR3 in DNA: TGTGCCAGCATCCCCTCTTCGGGGAACCGTGGGGAGCAGTACTTC.

The chain couples TRBV7-3 to TRBJ2-1, with 10 positions matching TRBD2. The CDR3 length is 14 residues. Germline CDR1 and CDR2: SGHTA and FQGTGA. V lost 6 bases to trimming and J lost 5 bases; unmatched junction nucleotides: 4. CDR3 DNA: TGTGCCAGCAGGCGGACTAGCGGTGACAATGAGCAGTTCTTC. It codes for CASRRTSGDNEQFF.

In its sample, this clonotype was seen a few times. The gene calls are TRBV6-2 or TRBV6-3 and TRBJ2-7; D is perhaps TRBD2 (5 bases). Trimming removed 0 bases from V and 0 bases from J, with 9 bases in between. CDR3 size: 15 residues. In germline, CDR1 is MNHEY, CDR2 SVGEGT. Written as DNA, the CDR3 is TGTGCCAGCAGTTACTCTGTAGCGAGCTCCTACGAGCAGTACTTC. Its translation: CASSYSVASSYEQYF.

In its sample, this clonotype was seen many times. The rearrangement uses TRBV4-2 and TRBJ2-2; the D is unclear. CDR1 is LGHNA, CDR2 YNFKEQ, per germline. V was shortened by 0 bases and J by 3 bases, with 11 bases between the two germline ends. The CDR3 loop spans 16 amino acids. The CDR3 loop reads CASSQDYRSYTGELFF. The CDR3 region has the DNA TGTGCCAGCAGCCAAGATTATAGGTCCTACACCGGGGAGCTGTTTTTT.

This clonotype was counted at least ten times. The CDR3 DNA sequence: TGTGCCAGCAGTTTTGCAATGAACACTGAAGCTTTCTTT. Its translation: CASSFAMNTEAFF. The chain carries TRBV12-3 or TRBV12-4 and TRBJ1-1; D is uncertain. V gave up 3 bases and J gave up 0 bases, with 5 bases separating them. The CDR3 runs 13 residues.

This clonotype was counted between two and nine times. The genes are TRBV4-1 and TRBJ1-1; maybe TRBD1 (6 bases). V was trimmed by 6 bases and J by 5 bases, leaving 19 bases between them. Germline V lookup: CDR1 MGHRA, CDR2 YSYEKL. The CDR3 loop spans 15 amino acids. CDR3 coding DNA: TGCGCCAGCAGGTTAGGGGGGTCCGGGTGGACTGAAGCTTTCTTT. Residues: CASRLGGSGWTEAFF.

This clonotype was counted a few times. The chain has TRBV2 and TRBJ1-5; D call uncertain. Trimming removed 7 bases from V and 5 bases from J, with 12 bases in between. The CDR3 is 13 residues long. Germline V gives CDR1 SNHLY, CDR2 FYNNEI. The DNA of the CDR3 is TGTGCCAGCACTGCCAATCCCGATCAGCCCCAGCATTTT. Its protein product is CASTANPDQPQHF.

This clonotype showed up many times. Here the CDR3 reads CASSYGGRSYNSPLHF. The CDR3 nucleotides are TGTGCCAGCAGTTACGGGGGGCGATCCTATAATTCACCCCTCCACTTT. This chain connects TRBV6-5 to TRBJ1-6; TRBD1 might be the D (6 bases). V lost 2 bases to trimming and J lost 1 base, with 9 bases between them. The CDR3 covers 16 residues. Germline V CDR1 and CDR2: MNHEY, SVGAGI.

This clonotype showed up many times. This chain links TRBV7-9 with TRBJ2-7, with D possibly being TRBD1 (6 bases). Germline loops: CDR1 SEHNR, CDR2 FQNEAQ (reference sequence). V lost 5 bases to trimming and J lost 0 bases, with 11 bases between them. This CDR3 has 14 amino acids. The DNA for the CDR3 is TGTGCCAGCAGCACCCAACAGGGCTCCTACGAGCAGTACTTC. Translated: CASSTQQGSYEQYF.

This clonotype was seen repeatedly, ten times or more. The chain links TRBV12-3 or TRBV12-4 to TRBJ2-1; D is ambiguous. CDR3 length: 16 residues. V lost 8 bases and J 8 bases, leaving 25 bases between the germline ends. DNA of the CDR3: TGTGCCAGCGCAACTGCCCCCTGGAGTTCGATGGATGAGCAGTTCTTC. This codes for CASATAPWSSMDEQFF.

The chain combines TRBV6-1 with TRBJ2-1, with D perhaps TRBD1 (5 bases). Germline loops: CDR1 MNHNS, CDR2 SASEGT. The CDR3 covers 15 residues. Deletions cut 5 bases from V and 8 bases from J, with 19 bases between. CDR3 loop: CASSQTGAPTDEQFF. For the CDR3, the DNA is TGTGCCAGCAGTCAAACAGGAGCCCCTACAGATGAGCAGTTCTTC.

This clonotype has a count of ten or more. V gene TRBV20-1 combines with J gene TRBJ2-1; 13 nucleotides match TRBD2. Unmatched junction bases numbered 9, after V lost 5 bases and J lost 2 bases. The CDR3 runs 17 residues. The germline V gene encodes CDR1 DFQATT and CDR2 SNEGSKA (reference sequence). CDR3 DNA sequence: TGCAGTGCTGGGAGGACTAGCGGGAGTCTTACCTACAATGAGCAGTTCTTC. Its translation is CSAGRTSGSLTYNEQFF.

This clonotype was counted ten times or more. The chain uses TRBV18 and TRBJ2-7; D might be TRBD1 (7 bases). The length of the CDR3 is 15 residues. Germline V lookup: CDR1 KGHSH, CDR2 LQKENI. The ends were cut back, 3 bases at V and 2 bases at J, with 14 bases in the middle. The CDR3 nucleotides are TGTGCCAGCTCACCGCGGGACAGATACCCCTACGAGCAGTACTTC. Translation: CASSPRDRYPYEQYF.